These 17 T cell receptor beta chains were sequenced from one sample in a study of T cell responses to AZD1222 COVID-19 vaccine. TCRdb keeps only in-frame clones here, not all; method: immunoSEQ multiplex PCR. The sample carries about 53,000 clones, around 84% recorded once. The source material was peripheral blood, sampled on day 0 of AZD1222 vaccination. The receptors were gathered from an adult in good health.

This chain connects TRBV18 to TRBJ1-2; D is possibly TRBD1 (6 bases). V shed 6 bases and J shed 2 bases, with 19 bases lying between them. Germline V gives CDR1 KGHSH, CDR2 LQKENI. The CDR3 runs to 16 residues. In DNA form, the CDR3 reads TGTGCCAGCTCCCGCGAGGAACAGGGCCTCAACTATGGCTACACCTTC. As protein: CASSREEQGLNYGYTF.

This rearrangement joins TRBV3-1 (or the pseudogene TRBV3-2) to TRBJ2-1; 15 bases agree with TRBD2. From germline, CDR1 is LGHDT and CDR2 YNNKEL (reference sequence). This CDR3 is built from 14 residues. Trimming took 4 bases from V and 12 from J; bases not matched to a gene: 4. The CDR3 nucleotides read TGTGCCAGCAGCCCTGGACTAGCGGGAGGGGGGCAGTTCTTC. Its protein is CASSPGLAGGGQFF.

V usage is TRBV5-5 and J usage is TRBJ2-7; 14 bases align to TRBD2. There are 18 residues in the CDR3. The V and J ends lost 2 bases and 3 bases, in that order; junction bases with no gene match: 10. CDR1 and CDR2 (germline): SGHKS, YYEKEE (reference sequence). The CDR3 reads CASSLGSIGLAGGYEQYF. The CDR3 nucleotides are TGTGCCAGCAGCTTAGGATCCATCGGACTAGCGGGAGGCTACGAGCAGTACTTC.

This chain uses TRBV12-3 or TRBV12-4 with TRBJ1-6; possible D gene TRBD1, 6 bases. The CDR3 length is 13 residues. V lost 8 bases and J lost 4, with 9 bases in between. This chain's CDR3 is CASCGQYNSPLHF. CDR3 nucleotide sequence: TGTGCCAGCTGCGGACAGTATAATTCACCCCTCCACTTT.

The J gene is TRBJ2-5, the V gene TRBV6-5; unclear D gene. V was clipped by 6 bases and J by 3 bases, with 8 bases between them. CDR1 and CDR2 (germline): MNHEY, SVGAGI. The CDR3 is 12 amino acids. CDR3 protein: CASSHLEETQYF. CDR3 nucleotides: TGTGCCAGCAGCCACCTCGAAGAGACCCAGTACTTC.

The rearrangement uses TRBV6-1 and TRBJ2-1; 12 bases match TRBD2. The CDR3 length is 15 residues. J was trimmed by 8 bases and V by 1 base; bases with no gene match: 3. The germline V gene has CDR1 MNHNS and CDR2 SASEGT. The DNA for the CDR3 is TGTGCCAGCAGTGAAGGACTAGCGGGAGCCCATGAGCAGTTCTTC. Protein sequence: CASSEGLAGAHEQFF.

The rearrangement uses TRBV9 and TRBJ1-6, with a possible D match to TRBD1 (5 bases). The CDR3 totals 15 residues. Germline CDR1 and CDR2: SGDLS and YYNGEE. Trimming took off 1 base at V and 9 bases at J, with 14 bases between the two ends. Here the CDR3 reads CASSVTGTEVSPLHF. The CDR3 nucleotides are TGTGCCAGCAGCGTAACCGGGACGGAGGTTTCACCCCTCCACTTT.

J is TRBJ2-3 and V is TRBV29-1; either TRBD1 or TRBD2 may supply D (5 bases each). The CDR3 runs to 13 residues. Trimming shortened V by 5 bases and J by 0 bases, and 9 bases separated the two germline ends. Germline lookup yields CDR1 SQVTM and CDR2 ANQGSEA. The CDR3 DNA follows: TGCAGCGTTAGAGGGGTCAGCACAGATACGCAGTATTTT. It encodes CSVRGVSTDTQYF.

CDR3 sequence reads: CASSRDNSGANVLTF. The CDR3 region has the DNA TGTGCCAGCAGTCGGGACAACTCTGGGGCCAACGTCCTGACTTTC. V gene TRBV6-2 or TRBV6-3 combines with J gene TRBJ2-6; possible D gene TRBD1, 6 bases. V lost 5 bases and J lost 0, with 8 bases in between. From germline, CDR1 is MNHEY and CDR2 SVGEGT. CDR3 length equals 15 residues.

This chain links TRBV6-5 with TRBJ1-2, with 7 bases identical to TRBD1. J was trimmed by 1 base and V by 11 bases; bases with no gene match: 7. The CDR3 runs 13 residues. Germline V gene sequence: CDR1 MNHEY, CDR2 SVGAGI. CDR3 nucleotide sequence: TGTGCCGCAGGAGGGACAGATAACTATGGCTACACCTTC. Translated, it gives CAAGGTDNYGYTF.

The chain joins TRBV21-1 to TRBJ1-2; the table assigns TRBD1, which was not confirmed against the DNA. TRBV21-1 is a recognized pseudogene. The CDR3 is 18 residues long. In nucleotides, the CDR3 is TGTGCCAGCAGCAAAGACAGGGGCGACCTACCGCCCATCTATGGCTACACCTTC. Translated: CASSKDRGDLPPIYGYTF.

The chain carries TRBV3-1 (or the pseudogene TRBV3-2) and TRBJ2-1; 11 bases line up with TRBD2. Germline trimming cut 5 bases from V and 6 bases from J; bases unmatched to any gene: 6. This CDR3 comprises 15 residues. Germline CDR1 LGHDT, CDR2 YNNKEL (reference sequence). The CDR3 coding sequence is TGTGCCAGCAGCAAACTAGCGGGAGAAAGCAATGAGCAGTTCTTC. Translated: CASSKLAGESNEQFF.

J is TRBJ2-1 and V is TRBV5-4; the match to TRBD1 covers 7 bases. This CDR3 is 16 amino acids long. V trimming: 3 bases; J trimming: 0 bases; junction bases outside the gene matches: 6. CDR1 and CDR2 from the germline V gene are SGHNT and YYREEE (reference sequence). CDR3 in amino acids: CASSSQGPSSYNEQFF. CDR3 in DNA: TGTGCCAGCAGCTCACAGGGGCCAAGCTCCTACAATGAGCAGTTCTTC.

The gene calls are TRBV7-8 and TRBJ2-7, with 8 bases matching TRBD1. Losses at the gene ends were 2 bases for V and 2 bases for J; bases not matched to a gene: 5. CDR1 is SGHVS, CDR2 FQNEAQ, per germline. CDR3 size: 15 residues. The chain's CDR3 is CASSLLRTGTYEQYF. The CDR3 region has the DNA TGTGCCAGCAGCTTACTAAGGACAGGGACCTACGAGCAGTACTTC.

J is TRBJ2-2 and V is TRBV11-2; D is tentatively TRBD1 or TRBD2 (5 bases each). The CDR3 sequence is 15 residues long. Looked up from germline, CDR1 is SGHAT and CDR2 is FQNNGV. V dropped 1 base and J dropped 4 bases, with 10 bases sitting between them. For the CDR3, the DNA is TGTGCCAGCAGCTTAGTCGGGGCCTTCACCGGGGAGCTGTTTTTT. Translation: CASSLVGAFTGELFF.

The V gene is TRBV3-1 (or the pseudogene TRBV3-2), the J gene TRBJ2-1; 13 bases are shared with TRBD2. The germline CDR1 and CDR2 sequences are LGHDT and YNNKEL (reference sequence). The CDR3 is 16 residues long. Trimming at V came to 3 bases and at J to 7 bases, leaving 6 bases not matched to a gene. The CDR3 nucleotides are TGTGCCAGCAGCCAGGTACTAGCGGGAGGGTCGAATGAGCAGTTCTTC. Protein sequence: CASSQVLAGGSNEQFF.

The chain joins TRBV25-1 to TRBJ1-1, with D possibly being TRBD1 (5 bases). Between the trimmed V and J ends, which lost 5 bases and 10 bases, there was a span of 20 bases. Germline loops: CDR1 MGHDK, CDR2 SYGVNS. The CDR3 extends over 14 amino acids. The CDR3 DNA sequence: TGTGCCAGCAGTATCTCGAGGGGCAGTGCGCGAGCTTTCTTT. Protein product: CASSISRGSARAFF. The full variable domain, in which reference TRBV25-1 and TRBJ1-1 provide the parts outside the CDR3, is EADIYQTPRYLVIGTGKKITLECSQTMGHDKMYWYQQDPGMELHLIHYSYGVNSTEKGDLSSESTVSRIRTEHFPLTLESARPSHTSQYLCASSISRGSARAFFGQGTRLTVV.